This T cell receptor (beta chain) was recorded in a study of shared clonotypes between healthy human individuals. CDR1 and CDR2 from the germline V gene are MNHNS and SASEGT. V shed 7 bases and J shed 9 bases, with 16 bases lying between them. There are 12 residues in the CDR3. At a deep level, the assay was run. Only in-frame clones appear in the TCRdb table, and some are missing; sequencing was by immunoSEQ multiplex PCR. Of over a million clones listed, nearly 99% were seen once; the top ten hold roughly 0.42%. The chain combines TRBV6-1 with TRBJ2-7; possibly TRBD2 for D (6 bases). Sequencing was carried out using naive CD4+ T cells sorted from blood. Subset of the sample: CD45RA+ positively selected. The clonotype comes from a man younger than 45 in good health. The CDR3 region is CASTWTGGGQYF. Written as DNA, the CDR3 is TGTGCCAGCACCTGGACCGGGGGAGGGCAGTACTTC.